This TCR beta chain was recorded in a study of tumor-infiltrating lymphocytes in primary liver carcinoma. Co-extraction of RNA and DNA was performed on roughly 17-32 mg of unsorted bulk tissue. General study points: The 250 largest clones made up significantly more of tumor than blood repertoires (p = 0.039).

This clonotype has more than one count but fewer than ten. No antigen is known for it. The CDR3 is 15 amino acids. V lost 5 bases and J lost 1, with 12 bases in between. Germline lookup yields CDR1 LNHDA and CDR2 SQIVND (reference sequence). Using a constant-region primer together with ProtoScript II reverse transcriptase, TCR beta cDNA was made from around 500 ng of total RNA. Three-round nested multiplex PCR performed with slightly modified ARM-PCR produced the TCR beta libraries. Forward primers for TRBV1-TRBV30 and a C-beta reverse primer served the first two PCR rounds, at 10 cycles each. TCRdb independently ran MiXCR on the multiplex PCR reads; one entry per CDR3 protein. The sample lists some 110,000 distinct CDR3 sequences, about four fifths occurring once.

Sequencing was performed on liver tumor tissue from sampling region 3. The subset here: tumor region T3, left-lateral pole. The V call is TRBV19, the J call TRBJ1-5; D is unresolved. This TCR came from a middle-aged man with primary liver carcinoma and hepatitis B virus infection. Here the CDR3 DNA reads TGTGCCAGTAGTGGCAACGACATAAGCAATCAGCCCCAGCATTTT. Translated, it gives CASSGNDISNQPQHF.